This is a list of T cell receptor beta chains from one sample in a study of shared clonotypes between healthy human individuals. The table came from immunoSEQ multiplex PCR; TCRdb's copy has only in-frame clones and leaves some out. The sample carries 530,000 or so clones, over 60% recorded once. Sequencing used PBMCs. These receptors were collected from a woman in her 40s in good health. Some clones in this sample may be carry-over from other donors' samples. The CDR3 runs from the conserved cysteine through the conserved F or W. The D gene is left open where the match is weak. Size is stated for part of the rows, as once, few or many counts, or as a class when the clone is expanded.

TRBJ2-1,NA,12,TRBV7-2,NA,CASRSAGMSKFF,TGTGCCAGCAGGTCCGCGGGGATGTCTAAGTTCTTC
TRBJ1-5,NA,14,TRBV11-2,TRBD1,CASSSGQAGQPQHF,TGTGCCAGCAGCTCCGGACAGGCGGGTCAGCCCCAGCATTTT
TRBJ2-5,NA,13,TRBV30,NA,CAWRLGGQGTQYF,TGTGCCTGGAGGCTGGGGGGCCAAGGGACCCAGTACTTC
TRBJ1-4,NA,13,TRBV6-6,NA,CASRGTTNEKLFF,TGTGCCAGCAGAGGAACAACTAATGAAAAACTGTTTTTT
TRBJ2-7,NA,15,TRBV5-4,NA,CASSFDRRSSYEQYF,TGTGCCAGCAGCTTCGACAGGCGATCCTCCTACGAGCAGTACTTC
TRBJ2-7,NA,13,TRBV7-8,TRBD1,CASSRTGGGEQYF,TGTGCCAGCAGCAGGACAGGGGGCGGCGAGCAGTACTTC
TRBJ1-2,NA,14,TRBV7-9,NA,CASSLPGANYGYTF,TGTGCCAGCAGCTTACCGGGAGCTAACTATGGCTACACCTTC
TRBJ2-5,NA,15,TRBV10-3,TRBD1,CAISDRDRGRETQYF,TGTGCCATCAGCGACCGGGACAGGGGGCGGGAGACCCAGTACTTC
TRBJ1-4,once,15,TRBV19,TRBD1,CASSPEQGGDEKLFF,TGTGCCAGTAGTCCTGAACAGGGGGGAGATGAAAAACTGTTTTTT
TRBJ2-5,NA,15,TRBV5-1,NA,CASSSQGGPQETQYF,TGCGCCAGCAGCTCCCAGGGAGGACCCCAAGAGACCCAGTACTTC
TRBJ1-1,NA,14,TRBV29-1,NA,CSVDWGSMNTEAFF,TGCAGCGTTGATTGGGGCAGCATGAACACTGAAGCTTTCTTT
TRBJ1-3,NA,12,TRBV6-1,NA,CASSIPGNTIYF,TGTGCCAGCAGTATCCCCGGAAACACCATATATTTT
TRBJ1-5,few,13,TRBV7-2,NA,CASSLQHNQPQHF,TGTGCCAGCAGCCTCCAGCACAATCAGCCCCAGCATTTT
TRBJ1-5,NA,15,TRBV6-1,TRBD1,CASSGGTGAYQPQHF,TGTGCCAGCAGTGGTGGGACAGGAGCGTATCAGCCCCAGCATTTT
TRBJ2-3,few,19,TRBV9,NA,CASSVGGWGLAHSTDTQYF,TGTGCCAGCAGCGTAGGGGGTTGGGGGCTAGCTCACAGCACAGATACGCAGTATTTT
TRBJ2-1,NA,14,TRBV19,NA,CASSIGPGGREQFF,TGTGCCAGTAGTATAGGTCCGGGCGGTAGAGAGCAGTTCTTC
TRBJ1-2,NA,16,TRBV7-9,NA,CASSLAPGATSGGYTF,TGTGCCAGCAGCTTGGCCCCCGGGGCGACATCGGGTGGCTACACCTTC
TRBJ2-3,NA,16,TRBV11-2,NA,CASSLRLGMGTDTQYF,TGTGCCAGCAGCCTACGACTAGGGATGGGCACAGATACGCAGTATTTT
TRBJ1-2,once,14,TRBV2,NA,CASSSDSSLYGYTF,TGTGCCAGCAGTTCTGACAGTTCCCTCTATGGCTACACCTTC
TRBJ2-7,NA,12,TRBV14,NA,CASSHRTYEQYF,TGTGCCAGCAGCCATCGGACCTACGAGCAGTACTTC
TRBJ2-5,NA,13,TRBV19,NA,CASSIGSQETQYF,TGTGCCAGTAGTATAGGCAGCCAAGAGACCCAGTACTTC
TRBJ2-3,NA,16,TRBV11-2,NA,CASSLFGGGPGDTQYF,TGTGCCAGCAGCTTATTCGGTGGGGGGCCGGGCGATACGCAGTATTTT
TRBJ1-4,NA,15,TRBV6-1,TRBD1,CASSGGDRQNEKLFF,TGTGCCAGCAGTGGGGGGGACAGGCAGAATGAAAAACTGTTTTTT
TRBJ2-7,NA,14,TRBV6-5,NA,CASSYSGGIYEQYF,TGTGCCAGCAGTTACTCAGGCGGAATTTACGAGCAGTACTTC
TRBJ1-2,NA,13,TRBV2,TRBD1,CASSDQGAGGYTF,TGTGCCAGCAGTGACCAGGGGGCGGGAGGCTACACCTTC
TRBJ2-3,NA,15,TRBV7-9,NA,CASSWAGHGTDTQYF,TGTGCCAGCAGCTGGGCAGGACACGGCACAGATACGCAGTATTTT
TRBJ2-2,NA,14,TRBV6-1,TRBD2,CASSRTSGAGELFF,TGTGCCAGCAGTCGGACTAGTGGAGCCGGGGAGCTGTTTTTT
TRBJ1-2,NA,15,TRBV4-3,TRBD1,CASSQDRDRIYGYTF,TGCGCCAGCAGCCAAGATCGGGACAGGATCTATGGCTACACCTTC
TRBJ1-1,NA,15,TRBV7-2,TRBD1,CASSLQGQGSTEAFF,TGTGCCAGCAGCTTACAGGGACAGGGGAGCACTGAAGCTTTCTTT
TRBJ2-2,NA,14,TRBV6-6,TRBD1,CASVETGDSGELFF,TGTGCCAGCGTCGAGACAGGGGACTCCGGGGAGCTGTTTTTT
TRBJ1-4,NA,15,TRBV15,NA,CATSRGGTTNEKLFF,TGTGCCACCAGCAGGGGAGGTACGACTAATGAAAAACTGTTTTTT
TRBJ1-3,NA,16,TRBV28,NA,CASSFRSPFSGNTIYF,TGTGCCAGCAGTTTCAGGTCCCCCTTCTCTGGAAACACCATATATTTT
TRBJ2-3,NA,15,TRBV5-6,TRBD2,CASSRSGSSTDTQYF,TGTGCCAGCAGCCGTAGCGGGTCTAGCACAGATACGCAGTATTTT